This T cell receptor beta chain was profiled in a study of blood T cell repertoires in COVID-19. Study context: COVID-19 samples collected from the United States, Italy and Spain covered acute and convalescent phases.

The CDR3 sequence is 13 residues long. CDR1 is LGHDT and CDR2 is YNNKEL in the germline V gene (reference sequence). V lost 2 bases, J lost 10 bases, and 4 bases stayed unmatched. The method was immunoSEQ multiplex PCR; TCRdb's version includes in-frame clones alone and lacks a portion of them. There are 150,000 to 200,000 clones in the sample; roughly 81% occur only once, and approximately 1% lies in the top ten. The TCR was taken from a man aged 35 to 55 with acute or convalescent COVID-19. Sequencing was carried out using peripheral blood. The gene calls are TRBV3-1 (or the pseudogene TRBV3-2) and TRBJ2-1; 8 nucleotides match TRBD1. The CDR3, as DNA: TGTGCCAGCAGCCAACAGGGGGCCGGCGAGCAGTTCTTC. It translates to CASSQQGAGEQFF.